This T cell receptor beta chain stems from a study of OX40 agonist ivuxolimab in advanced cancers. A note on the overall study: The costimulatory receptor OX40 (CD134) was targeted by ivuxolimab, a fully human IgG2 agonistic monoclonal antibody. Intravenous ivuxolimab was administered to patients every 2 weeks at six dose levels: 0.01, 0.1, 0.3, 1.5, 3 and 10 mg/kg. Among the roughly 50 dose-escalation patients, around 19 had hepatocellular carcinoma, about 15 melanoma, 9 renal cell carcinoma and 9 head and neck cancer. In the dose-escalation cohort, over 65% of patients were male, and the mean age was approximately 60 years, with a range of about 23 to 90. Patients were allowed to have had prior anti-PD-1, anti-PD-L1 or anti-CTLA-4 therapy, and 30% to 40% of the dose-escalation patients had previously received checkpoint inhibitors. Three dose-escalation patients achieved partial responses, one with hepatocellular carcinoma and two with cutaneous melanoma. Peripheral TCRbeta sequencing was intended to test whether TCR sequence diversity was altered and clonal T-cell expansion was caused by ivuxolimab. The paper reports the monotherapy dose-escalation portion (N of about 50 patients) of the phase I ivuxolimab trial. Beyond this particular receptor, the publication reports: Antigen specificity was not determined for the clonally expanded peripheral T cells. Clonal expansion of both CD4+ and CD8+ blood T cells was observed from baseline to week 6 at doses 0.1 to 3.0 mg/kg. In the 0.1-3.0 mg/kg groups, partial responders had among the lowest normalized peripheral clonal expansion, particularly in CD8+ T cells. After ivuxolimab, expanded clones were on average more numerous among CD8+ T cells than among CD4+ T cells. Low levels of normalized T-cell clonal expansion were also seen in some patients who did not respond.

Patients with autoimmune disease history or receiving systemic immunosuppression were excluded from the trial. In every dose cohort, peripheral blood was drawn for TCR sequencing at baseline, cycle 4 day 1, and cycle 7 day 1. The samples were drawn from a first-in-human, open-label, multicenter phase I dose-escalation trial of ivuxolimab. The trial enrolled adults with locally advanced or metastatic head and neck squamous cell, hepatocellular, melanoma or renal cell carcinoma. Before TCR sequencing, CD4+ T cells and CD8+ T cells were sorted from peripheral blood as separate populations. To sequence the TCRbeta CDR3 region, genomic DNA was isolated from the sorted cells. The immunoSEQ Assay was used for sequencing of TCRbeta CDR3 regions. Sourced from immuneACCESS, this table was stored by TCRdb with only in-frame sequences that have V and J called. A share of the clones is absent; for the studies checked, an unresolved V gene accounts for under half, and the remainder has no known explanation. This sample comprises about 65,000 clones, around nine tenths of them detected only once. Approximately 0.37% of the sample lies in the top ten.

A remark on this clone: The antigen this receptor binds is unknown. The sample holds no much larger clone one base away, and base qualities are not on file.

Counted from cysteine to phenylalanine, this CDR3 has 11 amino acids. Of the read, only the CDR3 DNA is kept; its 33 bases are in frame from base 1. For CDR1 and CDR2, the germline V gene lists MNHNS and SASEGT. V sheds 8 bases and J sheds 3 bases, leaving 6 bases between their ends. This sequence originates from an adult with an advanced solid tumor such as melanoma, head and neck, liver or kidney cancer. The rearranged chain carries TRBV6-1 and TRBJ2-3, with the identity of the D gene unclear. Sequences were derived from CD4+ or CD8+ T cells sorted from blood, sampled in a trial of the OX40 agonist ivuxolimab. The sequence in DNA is TGTGCCAGCGAAACTACAGATACGCAGTATTTT. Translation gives CASETTDTQYF.